This passage covers 21 T cell receptor beta chains from one sample sequenced in a study of T cells after posttransplantation cyclophosphamide. The naive gate required viable CD3+CD4+ or CD3+CD8+ cells with CCR7+CD45RA+CD45RO-CD95-CD27+CD28+ phenotype. Assay used: immunoSEQ multiplex PCR; TCRdb lists only in-frame clones, some missing. The sample shows around 10,000 clones, 95% to 98% of them seen only once. Sequencing was done on a sample of naive CD4+ T cells sorted from PBMCs. The source is a woman aged 55-75 years in good health, CMV-negative, and a related stem cell transplant donor.

The chain carries TRBV28 and TRBJ1-2; D might be TRBD1 (5 bases). This CDR3 has 13 amino acids. Trimming shortened V by 10 bases and J by 8 bases, and 20 bases separated the two germline ends. Looked up from germline, CDR1 is MDHEN and CDR2 is SYDVKM. The DNA of the CDR3 is TGTGCCATCCAACGGGCGGGGCAAGAGGGCTACACCTTC. It translates to CAIQRAGQEGYTF.

The CDR3, as DNA: TGTGCCTGGAGTGTACGAATGACTAGCGGGAGTCGTAATGAGCAGTTCTTC. Its protein is CAWSVRMTSGSRNEQFF. The chain couples TRBV30 to TRBJ2-1; 12 bases line up with TRBD2. Germline lookup yields CDR1 GTSNPN and CDR2 SVGIG (reference sequence). The CDR3 covers 17 residues. The V segment lost 0 bases and the J segment 7 bases; nucleotides outside the gene matches: 10. The variable domain in full, completed from reference TRBV30 and TRBJ2-1, reads SQTIHQWPATLVQPVGSPLSLECTVEGTSNPNLYWYRQAAGRGLQLLFYSVGIGQISSEVPQNLSASRPQDRQFILSSKKLLLSDSGFYLCAWSVRMTSGSRNEQFFGPGTRLTVL.

V gene TRBV25-1 combines with J gene TRBJ1-4; 12 bases match TRBD1. Germline trimming cut 3 bases from V and 7 bases from J; bases unmatched to any gene: 6. The germline V gene encodes CDR1 MGHDK and CDR2 SYGVNS. The CDR3 covers 16 residues. This chain's CDR3 is CASSDDGTGGIEKLFF. CDR3 bases: TGTGCCAGCAGTGATGATGGGACAGGGGGCATTGAAAAACTGTTTTTT.

This chain links TRBV19 with TRBJ2-5; 7 nucleotides match TRBD2. Germline V gene sequence: CDR1 LNHDA, CDR2 SQIVND (reference sequence). Trimming took 5 bases from V and 2 from J; bases not matched to a gene: 5. The CDR3 has 14 residues. CDR3 protein: CASSLPGGQETQYF. CDR3 nucleotides: TGTGCCAGTAGTCTACCGGGGGGTCAAGAGACCCAGTACTTC.

The chain employs TRBV15 and TRBJ1-3; D perhaps matches TRBD1 (5 bases). CDR3 length: 17 amino acids. Germline CDR1 LNHNV, CDR2 YYDKDF (reference sequence). V lost 1 base and J 2 bases, leaving 15 bases between the germline ends. CDR3 loop: CATSRVVFGGAGNTIYF. For the CDR3, the DNA is TGTGCCACCAGCAGAGTCGTGTTTGGGGGGGCTGGAAACACCATATATTTT.

The chain uses TRBV5-1 and TRBJ1-2, with 8 nucleotides matching TRBD1. This CDR3 is 15 amino acids long. V gave up 0 bases and J gave up 8 bases; unmatched junction bases: 9. CDR1 is SGHRS and CDR2 is YFSETQ in the germline V gene. In DNA, the CDR3 is TGCGCCAGCAGCTTGGGGGGATCGACAGGGGAAGGCTACACCTTC. Protein: CASSLGGSTGEGYTF.

This chain connects TRBV5-1 to TRBJ2-3, with 11 bases fitting TRBD2. Germline V gene lookup returns CDR1 SGHRS and CDR2 YFSETQ. J was trimmed by 0 bases and V by 7 bases; bases with no gene match: 4. The CDR3 loop spans 15 amino acids. The CDR3 here is CASELAGVSTDTQYF. CDR3 nucleotides: TGCGCCAGCGAACTAGCGGGGGTTAGCACAGATACGCAGTATTTT.

The CDR3 sequence is CASSPGTPNHF. CDR3 nucleotides: TGTGCCAGCAGCCCCGGGACTCCTAACCACTTT. V usage is TRBV7-4 and J usage is TRBJ1-6; D might be TRBD1 (5 bases). The CDR3 runs 11 residues. Germline CDR1 SGHVT, CDR2 SQSDAQ. V lost 5 bases and J 18 bases, leaving 14 bases between the germline ends.

The genes are TRBV5-6 and TRBJ2-1, with D possibly matching TRBD1 (6 bases). The CDR3 runs 13 residues. V dropped 4 bases and J dropped 3 bases, with 8 bases sitting between them. Germline V gene lookup returns CDR1 SGHDT and CDR2 YYEEEE. DNA of the CDR3: TGTGCCAGCAGCCAACAGGGCTACAATGAGCAGTTCTTC. Encoded protein: CASSQQGYNEQFF.

The rearrangement links TRBV7-6 to TRBJ2-1; TRBD2 matches at 8 bases. CDR1 and CDR2 (germline): SGHVS, FNYEAQ. The CDR3 runs to 16 residues. Trimming at V came to 2 bases and at J to 4 bases, leaving 7 bases not matched to a gene. In nucleotides, the CDR3 is TGTGCCAGCAGCTTAATAACTAGCGGAATTTACAATGAGCAGTTCTTC. As protein: CASSLITSGIYNEQFF. Based on the CDR3 plus reference TRBV7-6 and TRBJ2-1, the full variable domain is GAGVSQSPRYKVTKRGQDVALRCDPISGHVSLYWYRQALGQGPEFLTYFNYEAQQDKSGLPNDRFSAERPEGSISTLTIQRTEQRDSAMYRCASSLITSGIYNEQFFGPGTRLTVL.

The rearrangement joins TRBV5-5 to TRBJ1-6; no clear D gene. V was shortened by 4 bases and J by 7 bases, with 15 bases between the two germline ends. The CDR3 totals 15 residues. Germline CDR1 SGHKS, CDR2 YYEKEE (reference sequence). The CDR3 is CASSLRRGENSPLHF. The DNA for the CDR3 is TGTGCCAGCAGCCTTCGACGGGGTGAAAATTCACCCCTCCACTTT.

This chain connects TRBV6-5 to TRBJ1-4; 8 positions match TRBD1. The CDR3 consists of 13 residues. Looked up from germline, CDR1 is MNHEY and CDR2 is SVGAGI. V lost 8 bases to trimming and J lost 7 bases; unmatched junction nucleotides: 6. Here the CDR3 DNA reads TGTGCCAGCGGAGACAGGGGAAGTGAAAAACTGTTTTTT. Protein product: CASGDRGSEKLFF.

This chain joins TRBV5-1 and TRBJ1-2; 9 bases are shared with TRBD1. The CDR3 length is 14 residues. V lost 4 bases and J lost 8; bases outside the gene matches: 9. Germline loops: CDR1 SGHRS, CDR2 YFSETQ. The CDR3 reads CASSGTGTLWGYTF. The CDR3 bases are TGCGCCAGCAGCGGGACAGGGACTTTATGGGGCTACACCTTC.

V and J are TRBV19 and TRBJ1-1, with a possible D match to TRBD1 (5 bases). This CDR3 has 14 amino acids. Trimming pared 2 bases from V and 6 bases from J, leaving 13 bases between. Looked up from germline, CDR1 is LNHDA and CDR2 is SQIVND (reference sequence). The CDR3 is CASSITGQGSEAFF. The DNA for the CDR3 is TGTGCCAGTAGTATAACCGGCCAGGGTTCTGAAGCTTTCTTT.

The rearrangement uses TRBV19 and TRBJ1-2; 7 nucleotides agree with TRBD1. The CDR3 extends over 14 amino acids. Germline V lookup: CDR1 LNHDA, CDR2 SQIVND (reference sequence). V lost 4 bases and J lost 3; bases outside the gene matches: 5. The DNA for the CDR3 is TGTGCCAGTAGTAATACAGGGGAGGACTATGGCTACACCTTC. This encodes CASSNTGEDYGYTF.

In regard to this clone: Compared with germline, one end of the junction differs, possibly owing to a read error. This CDR3 is also generated by other DNA sequences in the sample. J is TRBJ1-6 and V is TRBV6-6; TRBD1 might be the D (5 bases). CDR3 size: 15 residues. The germline V gene encodes CDR1 MNHNY and CDR2 SVGAGI (reference sequence). CDR3 loop: CASCLRDSHNSPLHF. The CDR3 coding sequence is TGTGCCAGCTGCTTGAGGGACTCCCATAATTCCCCCCTCCACTTT.

V usage is TRBV5-6 and J usage is TRBJ1-2; D unclear. The CDR3 consists of 14 residues. Trimming stripped 1 base from V and 4 bases from J, with 11 bases between. The germline CDR1 and CDR2 sequences are SGHDT and YYEEEE. The CDR3 sequence is CASSLTAGGYGYTF. The CDR3 nucleotides read TGTGCCAGCAGCTTGACGGCGGGCGGCTATGGCTACACCTTC.

The chain recombines TRBV15 with TRBJ2-1; TRBD1 aligns across 7 bases. There are 16 residues in the CDR3. J lost 3 bases, V lost 5 bases, and 10 bases had no gene match. Germline V gene data show CDR1 as LNHNV and CDR2 as YYDKDF (reference sequence). Here the CDR3 reads CATSGNRQGNYNEQFF. The CDR3 region has the DNA TGTGCCACCAGCGGGAATCGACAGGGAAACTACAATGAGCAGTTCTTC. Full variable domain (remainder filled in from reference TRBV15 and TRBJ2-1): DAMVIQNPRYQVTQFGKPVTLSCSQTLNHNVMYWYQQKSSQAPKLLFHYYDKDFNNEADTPDNFQSRRPNTSFCFLDIRSPGLGDTAMYLCATSGNRQGNYNEQFFGPGTRLTVL.

This chain links TRBV2 with TRBJ1-2, with TRBD1 matching 9 bases. V lost 6 bases and J lost 8; bases outside the gene matches: 7. Germline CDR1 is SNHLY and CDR2 is FYNNEI. This CDR3 is built from 13 residues. The CDR3 nucleotides read TGTGCCAGCAGGGTGGACAGGGGACCCGGCTACACCTTC. It is translated as CASRVDRGPGYTF.

As to this clone: Other nucleotide sequences from this sample produce the same CDR3. The gene calls are TRBV7-8 and TRBJ2-7, with 7 bases lining up with TRBD1. With 3 bases clipped from V and 3 bases from J, the junction kept 2 bases outside the gene matches. The CDR3 runs 13 residues. Germline CDR1 is SGHVS and CDR2 is FQNEAQ. The CDR3 is CASSLGQNYEQYV. CDR3 nucleotides: TGTGCCAGCAGCTTGGGACAGAACTACGAGCAGTACGTC.

The V and J genes are TRBV29-1 and TRBJ1-4, with 10 bases matching TRBD1. Germline V gene sequence: CDR1 SQVTM, CDR2 ANQGSEA. Unmatched junction bases numbered 5, after V lost 6 bases and J lost 7 bases. There are 13 residues in the CDR3. CDR3 nucleotides: TGCAGCGTAGGGACAGGGGCACGTGAAAAACTGTTTTTT. Encoded protein: CSVGTGAREKLFF.